These T cell receptor beta chains were read from a single sample in a study of blood T cell repertoires in COVID-19. Assay: immunoSEQ multiplex PCR; the TCRdb copy retains only in-frame clones and omits some. The sample carries roughly 220,000 clones, almost 90% recorded once. Sequencing was performed on PBMCs or T cells enriched from blood (not recorded which). The receptors come from a woman aged 45 to 65 with acute COVID-19. Both conserved end residues are part of each CDR3. The D gene is left open where the match is weak. Expanded clones get a size class; other rows say once, few or many, or leave the size out.

NA,NA,TRBV1,TRBJ2-7,CTSSALLAGSSYEQYF,TGCACCAGCAGCGCATTGCTAGCGGGGAGCTCCTACGAGCAGTACTTC
NA,few,TRBV25-1,TRBJ2-1,CASIAIPAGEQFF,TGTGCCAGCATTGCTATCCCGGCAGGTGAGCAGTTCTTC
TRBD2,NA,TRBV28,TRBJ2-7,CATRLAGGNQDF,TGTGCCACCCGGCTAGCGGGAGGGAATCAAGACTTC
TRBD1,NA,TRBV18,TRBJ2-7,CASSLDRVFFEQYF,TGTGCCAGCTCCTTGGACAGGGTCTTTTTCGAGCAGTACTTC
NA,NA,TRBV7-3,TRBJ2-1,CASSLSKLSYNEQFF,TGTGCCAGCAGCTTAAGTAAGCTCTCCTACAATGAGCAGTTCTTC
TRBD2,NA,TRBV5-1,TRBJ2-7,CASSLSMGLGSYEQYF,TGCGCCAGCAGCTTGAGCATGGGACTAGGGAGCTACGAGCAGTACTTC
NA,NA,TRBV7-2,TRBJ2-1,CASSLVGGNSYNEQFF,TGTGCCAGCAGCTTAGTCGGCGGGAACTCCTACAATGAGCAGTTCTTC
TRBD1,NA,TRBV5-1,TRBJ1-4,CASSLGLPDRGREKLFF,TGCGCCAGCAGCTTGGGACTACCTGACAGGGGGCGTGAAAAACTGTTTTTT
NA,NA,TRBV5-1,TRBJ1-1,CASSPAGTEAFF,TGCGCCAGCAGCCCTGCCGGCACTGAAGCTTTCTTT
TRBD1,NA,TRBV28,TRBJ1-2,CASRSDRDYGYTF,TGTGCCAGCAGGAGTGACAGGGACTATGGCTACACCTTC
TRBD2,NA,TRBV3-1/TRBV3-2,TRBJ2-6,CASSQAAGVGANVLTF,TGTGCCAGCAGCCAAGCCGCGGGAGTTGGGGCCAACGTCCTGACTTTC
TRBD1,NA,TRBV2,TRBJ1-2,CASRQGQSNYGYTF,TGTGCCAGCAGACAGGGGCAGTCTAACTATGGCTACACCTTC
NA,NA,TRBV21-1,TRBJ2-7,CASSKGTSSHEQYF,TGTGCCAGCAGCAAAGGGACTAGTTCCCACGAGCAGTACTTC
TRBD2,NA,TRBV18,TRBJ2-7,CASSPRSGRIYEQYF,TGTGCCAGCTCACCACGTAGCGGGAGAATTTACGAGCAGTACTTC
NA,NA,TRBV25-1,TRBJ2-1,CASSVGHFGVYNEQFF,TGTGCCAGCAGTGTAGGACACTTCGGAGTTTACAATGAGCAGTTCTTC
NA,NA,TRBV27,TRBJ2-7,CASSLSPFSYEQYF,TGTGCCAGCAGTTTATCTCCCTTCTCCTACGAGCAGTACTTC
NA,once,TRBV29-1,TRBJ2-5,CSVGRTQETQYF,TGCAGCGTTGGGCGGACACAAGAGACCCAGTACTTC
TRBD1,NA,TRBV14,TRBJ2-7,CASSQLEGQGPYEQYF,TGTGCCAGCAGCCAACTCGAGGGACAGGGACCCTACGAGCAGTACTTC
TRBD1,NA,TRBV7-3,TRBJ2-1,CASSPLPQGDEQFF,TGTGCCAGCAGCCCCCTTCCCCAGGGGGATGAGCAGTTCTTC
TRBD1,NA,TRBV27,TRBJ1-2,CASSLIPGTGGGYTF,TGTGCCAGCAGTTTAATTCCCGGGACAGGGGGCGGCTACACCTTC
TRBD1,NA,TRBV19,TRBJ2-5,CASSIGHRGQETQYF,TGTGCCAGTAGTATAGGTCACAGGGGGCAGGAGACCCAGTACTTC
NA,NA,TRBV2,TRBJ2-6,CASSGGSSGANVLTF,TGTGCCAGCAGCGGGGGATCCTCTGGGGCCAACGTCCTGACTTTC
TRBD1,NA,TRBV4-1,TRBJ2-2,CASSQLDRSVGELFF,TGCGCCAGCAGCCAATTGGACAGGTCGGTCGGGGAGCTGTTTTTT
TRBD1,NA,TRBV6-5,TRBJ2-7,CASSPTGSYEQYF,TGTGCCAGCAGCCCGACAGGGAGCTACGAGCAGTACTTC
TRBD1,NA,TRBV3-1/TRBV3-2,TRBJ2-7,CASSQQTGTGTYEQYF,TGTGCCAGCAGCCAACAAACCGGGACAGGGACCTACGAGCAGTACTTC
NA,once,TRBV12-3/TRBV12-4,TRBJ2-2,CASSFQGIGELFF,TGTGCCAGCAGTTTCCAGGGGATCGGGGAGCTGTTTTTT
TRBD1,NA,TRBV18,TRBJ1-5,CASSLQGVGNQPQHF,TGTGCCAGCTCATTACAGGGGGTGGGCAATCAGCCCCAGCATTTT
NA,NA,TRBV30,TRBJ2-7,CAWSVVYEQYF,TGTGCCTGGAGTGTCGTCTACGAGCAGTACTTC
TRBD1,NA,TRBV5-6,TRBJ2-3,CASSVTGGGTDTQYF,TGTGCCAGCAGCGTGACAGGGGGCGGCACAGATACGCAGTATTTT
NA,NA,TRBV30,TRBJ1-2,CAWSRGTYGYTF,TGTGCCTGGAGTCGGGGTACCTATGGCTACACCTTC
NA,NA,TRBV18,TRBJ2-3,CASSPQSRTPSTDTQYF,TGTGCCAGCTCACCACAGAGTCGGACTCCTAGCACAGATACGCAGTATTTT
NA,once,TRBV7-9,TRBJ2-1,CASSLALEGEQFF,TGTGCCAGCAGCTTAGCGTTGGAGGGGGAGCAGTTCTTC
TRBD2,NA,TRBV7-9,TRBJ2-7,CASSSRLAVSYEQYF,TGTGCCAGCAGCTCCAGACTAGCGGTCTCCTACGAGCAGTACTTC
NA,NA,TRBV19,TRBJ2-1,CASSIRVGGSGVYNEQFF,TGTGCCAGTAGTATCCGGGTGGGGGGTAGCGGAGTCTACAATGAGCAGTTCTTC
TRBD2,NA,TRBV6-4,TRBJ2-1,CASSDGLGGRFDEQFF,TGTGCCAGCAGTGACGGCCTCGGCGGGAGGTTCGATGAGCAGTTCTTC
NA,NA,TRBV7-2,TRBJ1-6,CASSFFTDYPLHF,TGTGCCAGCAGCTTTTTTACTGACTATCCCCTCCACTTT
NA,NA,TRBV3-1/TRBV3-2,TRBJ2-1,CASSRSASSYNEQFF,TGTGCCAGCAGCCGTAGCGCCAGCTCCTACAATGAGCAGTTCTTC
NA,NA,TRBV5-1,TRBJ1-6,CASSLGQHSYNSPLHF,TGCGCCAGCAGCCTTGGACAGCACTCCTATAATTCACCCCTCCACTTT
NA,NA,TRBV7-9,TRBJ1-4,CASSVWDTYNEKLFF,TGTGCCAGCAGCGTATGGGACACTTATAATGAAAAACTGTTTTTT
TRBD1,NA,TRBV11-3,TRBJ1-5,CASSLDNSRDRDNQPQHF,TGTGCCAGCAGCTTAGATAATTCCCGGGACAGGGACAATCAGCCCCAGCATTTT
TRBD1,NA,TRBV28,TRBJ1-1,CASSEGQGRAFF,TGTGCCAGCAGTGAGGGACAGGGGCGGGCTTTCTTT
NA,NA,TRBV12-3/TRBV12-4,TRBJ1-1,CASRTSLHTEAFF,TGTGCCAGCAGGACAAGTCTTCACACTGAAGCTTTCTTT
TRBD1,NA,TRBV28,TRBJ1-5,CASSQKSRTGRNQPQHF,TGTGCCAGCAGTCAGAAAAGTAGGACAGGGCGAAATCAGCCCCAGCATTTT
TRBD2,NA,TRBV7-8,TRBJ2-1,CASSLWTSGRGSYNEQFF,TGTGCCAGCAGCTTATGGACTAGCGGGAGAGGCTCCTACAATGAGCAGTTCTTC
TRBD2,NA,TRBV2,TRBJ2-6,CASSGTSGFSGANVLTF,TGTGCCAGCAGTGGGACTAGCGGATTCTCTGGGGCCAACGTCCTGACTTTC
TRBD2,NA,TRBV27,TRBJ2-7,CASSPGEGLAGSYEQYF,TGTGCCAGCAGTCCCGGAGAGGGACTAGCGGGCTCCTACGAGCAGTACTTC
NA,NA,TRBV30,TRBJ1-4,CAWSGGGQGHEKLFF,TGTGCCTGGAGTGGGGGGGGGCAGGGCCATGAAAAACTGTTTTTT
TRBD1,NA,TRBV30,TRBJ1-5,CAWSRTGSSNQPQHF,TGTGCCTGGAGTCGGACAGGGTCTAGCAATCAGCCCCAGCATTTT
NA,NA,TRBV28,TRBJ2-5,CASSLRVGIGETQYF,TGTGCCAGCAGCCTCAGGGTCGGTATAGGAGAGACCCAGTACTTC
NA,NA,TRBV6-4,TRBJ2-7,CASSDGVRAGPFDYEQYF,TGTGCCAGCAGTGACGGGGTCAGGGCAGGCCCTTTCGACTACGAGCAGTACTTC
NA,NA,TRBV6-5,TRBJ1-2,CASSYSGGTNYGYTF,TGTGCCAGCAGTTACTCGGGAGGGACTAACTATGGCTACACCTTC
NA,NA,TRBV6-5,TRBJ2-3,CASRRTAFTDTQYF,TGTGCCAGCAGGAGGACAGCCTTCACAGATACGCAGTATTTT
TRBD1,once,TRBV4-2,TRBJ2-5,CASSQERGTGGSETQYF,TGTGCCAGCAGCCAAGAAAGGGGGACAGGGGGCTCAGAGACCCAGTACTTC
TRBD2,NA,TRBV10-3,TRBJ2-7,CAISESIGRAAHEQYF,TGTGCCATCAGTGAGTCGATCGGGAGGGCCGCCCACGAGCAGTACTTC
NA,NA,TRBV2,TRBJ2-7,CATGVAHEQYF,TGTGCCACCGGGGTAGCGCACGAGCAGTACTTC